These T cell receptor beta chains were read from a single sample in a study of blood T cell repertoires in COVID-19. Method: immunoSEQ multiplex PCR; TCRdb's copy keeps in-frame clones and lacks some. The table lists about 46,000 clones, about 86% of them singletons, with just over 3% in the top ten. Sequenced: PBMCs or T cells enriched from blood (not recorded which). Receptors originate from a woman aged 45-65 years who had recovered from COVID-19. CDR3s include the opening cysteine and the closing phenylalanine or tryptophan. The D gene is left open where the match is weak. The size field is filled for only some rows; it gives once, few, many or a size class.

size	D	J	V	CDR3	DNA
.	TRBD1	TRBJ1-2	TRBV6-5	CASSYLSGQGRGGYTF	TGTGCCAGCAGTTACCTCTCGGGACAGGGAAGGGGTGGCTACACCTTC
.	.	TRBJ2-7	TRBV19	CASRLRQEAYEQYF	TGTGCCAGTAGGCTGAGGCAGGAGGCCTACGAGCAGTACTTC
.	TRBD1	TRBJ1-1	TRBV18	CASSPGQGGDTEAFF	TGTGCCAGCTCACCAGGACAGGGGGGTGACACTGAAGCTTTCTTT
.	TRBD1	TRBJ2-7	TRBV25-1	CASSETGDYEQYF	TGTGCCAGCAGCGAAACAGGGGACTACGAGCAGTACTTC
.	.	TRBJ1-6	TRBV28	CASSLSTPLHF	TGTGCCAGCAGTTTATCAACACCCCTCCACTTT
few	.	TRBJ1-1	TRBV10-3	CAIRGAGSDTEAFF	TGTGCCATCAGGGGAGCGGGAAGTGACACTGAAGCTTTCTTT
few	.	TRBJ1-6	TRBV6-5	CASSSMSGLNSPLHF	TGTGCCAGCAGCTCTATGTCAGGCCTGAATTCACCCCTCCACTTT
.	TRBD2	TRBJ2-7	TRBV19	CASSRGLAPSYEQYF	TGTGCCAGTAGTAGAGGACTAGCGCCCTCCTACGAGCAGTACTTC
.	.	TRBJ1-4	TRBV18	CASSSTEGRRGLFF	TGTGCCAGCTCATCCACTGAAGGTCGACGCGGACTGTTTTTT
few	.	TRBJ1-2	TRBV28	CASSIRSGVNYGYTF	TGTGCCAGCAGTATACGATCAGGGGTTAACTATGGCTACACCTTC
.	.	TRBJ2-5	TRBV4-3	CASSFRTEVQETQYF	TGCGCCAGCAGCTTCCGGACGGAGGTCCAAGAGACCCAGTACTTC
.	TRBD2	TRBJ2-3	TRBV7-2	CASSLGGSADTQYF	TGTGCCAGCAGCTTAGGCGGGAGCGCAGATACGCAGTATTTT
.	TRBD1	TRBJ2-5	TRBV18	CASSGGQQETQYF	TGTGCCAGCTCAGGGGGACAGCAAGAGACCCAGTACTTC
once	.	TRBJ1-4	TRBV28	CASSWGSSVRRGHFF	TGTGCCAGCAGTTGGGGCAGCTCCGTCCGGAGGGGCCATTTTTTT
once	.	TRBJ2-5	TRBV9	CASSVGQGLRETQYF	TGTGCCAGCAGCGTAGGGCAGGGCTTAAGAGAGACCCAGTACTTC
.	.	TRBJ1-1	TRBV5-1	CASSPRQIMNTEAFF	TGCGCCAGCAGCCCGAGACAGATCATGAACACTGAAGCTTTCTTT
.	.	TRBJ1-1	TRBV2	CASIMTPQNTEAFF	TGTGCCAGCATTATGACACCTCAAAACACTGAAGCTTTCTTT
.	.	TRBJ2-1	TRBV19	CATSDNFEQFF	TGTGCCACCTCCGACAATTTTGAGCAGTTCTTC
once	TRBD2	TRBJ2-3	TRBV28	CASNPAGGPTDTQYF	TGTGCCAGCAACCCAGCGGGAGGGCCAACAGATACGCAGTATTTT
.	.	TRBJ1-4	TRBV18	CASSPPGQGGEKLFF	TGTGCCAGCTCACCACCTGGGCAGGGCGGCGAAAAACTGTTTTTT
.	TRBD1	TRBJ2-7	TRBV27	CASSSNRGTYEQYF	TGTGCCAGCAGTTCAAACAGGGGCACCTACGAGCAGTACTTC
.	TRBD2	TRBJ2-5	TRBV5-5	CASSERPGLAEETQYF	TGTGCCAGCAGCGAGAGACCGGGACTAGCGGAAGAGACCCAGTACTTC
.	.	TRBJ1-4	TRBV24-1	CATSSWVGEKLFF	TGTGCCACCAGTTCCTGGGTCGGGGAAAAACTGTTTTTT
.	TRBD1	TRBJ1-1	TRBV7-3	CASSLSLTGSEAFF	TGTGCCAGCAGCTTATCCTTGACAGGGTCTGAAGCTTTCTTT
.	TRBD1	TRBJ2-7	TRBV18	CASSPPGTEAYEQYF	TGTGCCAGCTCACCACCGGGGACAGAGGCCTACGAGCAGTACTTC
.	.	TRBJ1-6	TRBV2	CASSDVGPPLHF	TGTGCCAGCAGTGATGTGGGGCCACCCCTCCACTTT
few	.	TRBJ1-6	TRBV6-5	CASSRQNSPLHF	TGTGCCAGCAGTCGACAGAATTCACCCCTCCACTTT
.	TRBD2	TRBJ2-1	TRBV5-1	CASSLASGNRDEQFF	TGCGCCAGCAGCTTGGCCAGCGGGAATAGAGATGAGCAGTTCTTC
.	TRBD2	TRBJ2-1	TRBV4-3	CASSQDRGGPFYEQFF	TGCGCCAGCAGCCAAGATCGGGGGGGCCCTTTTTATGAGCAGTTCTTC
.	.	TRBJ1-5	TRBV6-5	CASSYEGYNQPQHF	TGTGCCAGCAGTTACGAGGGTTACAATCAGCCCCAGCATTTT
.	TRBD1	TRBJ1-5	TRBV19	CASSIRGTGGFSNQPQHF	TGTGCCAGTAGTATACGGGGGACAGGGGGGTTTAGCAATCAGCCCCAGCATTTT
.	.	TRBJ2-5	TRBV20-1	CSARESETQYF	TGCAGTGCTAGAGAGAGTGAGACCCAGTACTTC
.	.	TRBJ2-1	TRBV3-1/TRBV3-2	CASSQAQQGEQFF	TGTGCCAGCAGCCAGGCCCAGCAGGGGGAGCAGTTCTTC
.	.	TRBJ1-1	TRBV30	CAWSPTGTEKAFF	TGTGCCTGGAGTCCCACCGGGACTGAAAAAGCTTTCTTT
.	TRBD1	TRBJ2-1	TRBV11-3	CASSLGTGYNEQFF	TGTGCCAGCAGCTTGGGGACAGGGTACAATGAGCAGTTCTTC
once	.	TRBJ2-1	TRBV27	CASRSIRSDSKPNEQFF	TGTGCCAGCAGGTCGATTAGAAGCGATTCTAAGCCCAATGAGCAGTTCTTC
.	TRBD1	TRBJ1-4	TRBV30	CAWEDRGSEKLFF	TGTGCCTGGGAGGACAGGGGGAGTGAAAAACTGTTTTTT
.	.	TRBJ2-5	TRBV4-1	CASSTGLRETQYF	TGCGCCAGCAGCACAGGGTTGAGAGAGACCCAGTACTTC
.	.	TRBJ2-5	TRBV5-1	CASSLAAGGMETQYF	TGCGCCAGCAGCTTGGCCGCAGGGGGGATGGAGACCCAGTACTTC
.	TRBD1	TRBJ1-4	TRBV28	CASSFSRQGLTNEKLFF	TGTGCCAGCAGTTTTTCCCGACAGGGCCTAACTAATGAAAAACTGTTTTTT
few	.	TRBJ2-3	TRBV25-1	CASSSRVSLSTDTQYF	TGTGCCAGCAGTTCGCGGGTCAGTTTATCCACAGATACGCAGTATTTT
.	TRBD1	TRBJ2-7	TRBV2	CASSQDRGLEEQYF	TGTGCCAGCAGTCAGGACAGGGGGCTTGAGGAGCAGTACTTC